This paragraph covers one T cell receptor (beta chain) sequence. These data originate in a study of cytomegalovirus exposure and HLA in healthy donors. The V gene's germline CDR1 is SGHAT and CDR2 FQNNGV. This CDR3 has 13 amino acids. Trimming removed 5 bases at V and 8 bases at J, with 13 bases between. Some clones are missing from TCRdb's copy, which holds only in-frame ones; the method was immunoSEQ multiplex PCR. The sample holds about 160,000 clones; about nine tenths are singletons and the top ten take 10%. This rearrangement joins TRBV11-2 to TRBJ2-1; maybe TRBD2 (5 bases). The sequenced material came from PBMCs. The TCR was taken from a woman under 30 in good health and CMV-seropositive. CDR3 in DNA: TGTGCCAGCAGCCCAGCGGCGGTTGATGAGCAGTTCTTC. The encoded protein is CASSPAAVDEQFF.